Reported below is one T cell receptor beta chain. This entry belongs to a study of T cells expressing NK-cell markers. TCRdb re-called the 5' RACE reads and gives one entry per CDR3 protein, without DNA. The listing contains 550,000 to 600,000 distinct CDR3 sequences. This CDR3 contains 14 residues. From germline, CDR1 is SQVTM and CDR2 ANQGSEA. Sequenced: blood T cells: a sorted CD56 or NKG2C T cell subset, CD4+ or CD8+ T cells, or bulk PBMC T cells (not recorded which). The rearrangement links TRBV29-1 to TRBJ1-3. The receptor's source is a man younger than 30 in good health. The CDR3 protein is CSVEIPGAGNTIYF.